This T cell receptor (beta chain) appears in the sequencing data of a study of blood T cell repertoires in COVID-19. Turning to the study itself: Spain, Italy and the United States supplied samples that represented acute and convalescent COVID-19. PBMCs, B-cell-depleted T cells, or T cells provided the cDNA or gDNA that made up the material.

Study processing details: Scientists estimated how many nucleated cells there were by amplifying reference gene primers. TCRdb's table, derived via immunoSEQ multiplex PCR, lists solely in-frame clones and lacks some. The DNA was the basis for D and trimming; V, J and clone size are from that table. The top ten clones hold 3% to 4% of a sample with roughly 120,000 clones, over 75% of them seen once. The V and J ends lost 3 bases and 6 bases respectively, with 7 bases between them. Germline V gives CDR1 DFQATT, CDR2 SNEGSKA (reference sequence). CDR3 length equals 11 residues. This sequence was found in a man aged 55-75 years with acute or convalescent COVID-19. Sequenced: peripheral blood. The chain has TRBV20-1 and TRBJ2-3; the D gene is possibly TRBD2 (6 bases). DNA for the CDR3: TGCAGTGCTAGCCGGGAGGATACGCAGTATTTT. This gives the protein CSASREDTQYF.